This T cell receptor beta chain was profiled in a study of blood T cell repertoires in COVID-19. Background on the study: Samples of COVID-19 (acute and convalescent) were obtained from the United States, Italy and Spain. PBMCs, B-cell-depleted T cells, or T cells were the source of the cDNA or gDNA that made up the material.

Patients in Seattle were enrolled during active infection, then followed longitudinally. Per the original data handling: For nucleated cells, counts were estimated from reference gene primer amplification. Sequenced by immunoSEQ multiplex PCR; TCRdb stores in-frame clones only, minus some. V and J calls and clone size follow that table, whereas D and trimming were derived from the DNA. The table has about 110,000 clones, over 60% seen once. Sequencing used peripheral blood. The clonotype comes from an elderly man with COVID-19, enrolled during active disease.

The CDR3 protein is CASSQAPTGVVNYGYTF. As DNA, the CDR3 is TGTGCCAGCAGCCAAGCTCCGACAGGGGTCGTTAACTATGGCTACACCTTC. This chain joins TRBV4-2 and TRBJ1-2; 8 bases are a match to TRBD1. The CDR3 totals 17 residues. Germline loops: CDR1 LGHNA, CDR2 YNFKEQ. With 1 base clipped from V and 1 base from J, the junction kept 8 bases outside the gene matches.